This T cell receptor (beta chain) was observed in a study of blood T cell repertoires in COVID-19. About the research overall: The analysed material was cDNA or gDNA that came from T cells, B-cell-depleted T cells, or PBMCs.

Original processing methods: Nucleated cell number was recorded as an estimate derived from reference gene primer amplification. Method: immunoSEQ multiplex PCR; TCRdb's copy keeps in-frame clones and lacks some. V and J calls plus clone size are reproduced from that table; the DNA served to infer D and trimming. The sample holds approximately 54,000 clones, 86% seen once. The sample was peripheral blood. The TCR was taken from a human donor in a cohort sampled during active COVID-19.

CDR3 DNA sequence: TGTGCCAGCAAGACAGCCACTGAAGCTTTCTTT. Encoded protein: CASKTATEAFF. This chain uses TRBV6-5 with TRBJ1-1, with D possibly TRBD1 on 5 matching bases. Per the germline V gene, CDR1 is MNHEY and CDR2 is SVGAGI. This CDR3 region has 11 residues. V shed 7 bases and J shed 4 bases, with 7 bases lying between them.